The 30 T cell receptor beta chains reported below all come from one sample, sequenced in a study of cytomegalovirus exposure and HLA in healthy donors (dated by TCRdb to the late 2010s). Library prep was done by the immunoSEQ multiplex PCR assay. For the multiplex PCR, a mixture combining 60 forward primers for TCR Vbeta segments and 13 reverse primers for TCR Jbeta segments was used. TCRdb took over this immuneACCESS table, retaining in-frame rearrangements with V and J assigned. Such tables are incomplete; in checked studies, under half of the missing clones stem from an unresolved V gene, and the remainder is unexplained. This sample has around 150,000 clones in its table, and 72% of those were observed once. The top ten clones comprise 2.1% of the sample. The sequenced sample consisted of PBMCs. These TCRs come from a man aged 35 to 55 in good health and CMV-seronegative.

This CDR3 is CASPGQGMYEQYF. In DNA, the CDR3 is TGCGCCAGCCCGGGACAGGGGATGTACGAGCAGTACTTC. The chain uses TRBV10-2 and TRBJ2-7; 10 bases are shared with TRBD1. The CDR3 loop spans 13 amino acids. The germline CDR1 and CDR2 sequences are WSHSY and SAAADI. Germline trimming cut 8 bases from V and 4 bases from J; bases unmatched to any gene: 5.

The chain has TRBV6-6 and TRBJ1-5; TRBD1 might be the D (6 bases). This CDR3 spans 15 amino acids. The V gene's germline CDR1 is MNHNY and CDR2 SVGAGI (reference sequence). Trimming shortened V by 5 bases and J by 4 bases, and 15 bases separated the two germline ends. The CDR3 DNA is TGTGCCAGCAGTCAACCGGGACATGGAAATCAGCCCCAGCATTTT. Its protein is CASSQPGHGNQPQHF.

The rearrangement joins TRBV9 to TRBJ2-6; a weak D match, TRBD2 (7 bases). This CDR3 contains 18 residues. V was pared by 0 bases and J by 4 bases, with 17 bases between. The V gene's germline CDR1 is SGDLS and CDR2 YYNGEE. The CDR3 loop is CASSVAPWGGAGANVLTF. CDR3 DNA: TGTGCCAGCAGCGTAGCCCCCTGGGGGGGGGCCGGGGCCAACGTCCTGACTTTC.

This clone was observed a handful of times. In DNA form, the CDR3 reads TGTGCTAGTGCCGTAGACAGGGGAACTAATGAAAAACTGTTTTTT. Translation gives CASAVDRGTNEKLFF. The chain is built from TRBV12-5 and TRBJ1-4, with TRBD1 matching 8 bases. Germline CDR1 reads LGHNT; CDR2 reads FRNRAP. The CDR3 consists of 15 residues. With V trimmed by 7 bases and J by 1 base, 5 bases remained unmatched.

Only a few counts were recorded for this clone. This chain joins TRBV5-6 and TRBJ1-1; the D is unclear. V shed 3 bases and J shed 6 bases, with 12 bases lying between them. The CDR3 length is 13 residues. Germline CDR1 is SGHDT and CDR2 is YYEEEE. The CDR3 protein is CASSSWRLAEAFF. In DNA form, the CDR3 reads TGTGCCAGCAGCTCCTGGAGGCTTGCTGAAGCTTTCTTT.

In DNA, the CDR3 is TGCGCCAGCAGCGCAGGGACTGTGGTCGGCCCTCCGAACACTGAAGCTTTCTTT. Translation gives CASSAGTVVGPPNTEAFF. The chain recombines TRBV5-1 with TRBJ1-1, with D perhaps TRBD1 (5 bases). CDR1 is SGHRS and CDR2 is YFSETQ in the germline V gene. Trimming left V 4 bases short and J 1 base short, with 23 bases between. There are 18 residues in the CDR3. Full variable domain (outside the CDR3, taken from reference TRBV5-1 and TRBJ1-1): KAGVTQTPRYLIKTRGQQVTLSCSPISGHRSVSWYQQTPGQGLQFLFEYFSETQRNKGNFPGRFSGRQFSNSRSEMNVSTLELGDSALYLCASSAGTVVGPPNTEAFFGQGTRLTVV.

The rearrangement uses TRBV7-9 and TRBJ1-2, with D possibly matching TRBD1 (5 bases). V was pared by 5 bases and J by 4 bases, with 11 bases between. In germline, CDR1 is SEHNR, CDR2 FQNEAQ (reference sequence). CDR3 length: 13 amino acids. CDR3 in amino acids: CASSGGGAYGYTF. In DNA, the CDR3 is TGTGCCAGCAGCGGGGGGGGAGCCTATGGCTACACCTTC.

CDR3 residues: CASSDKIWVAGDTNEQFF. DNA for the CDR3: TGTGCCAGCAGCGACAAAATCTGGGTTGCGGGGGACACCAATGAGCAGTTCTTC. The V call is TRBV7-6, the J call TRBJ2-1; possible D gene TRBD2, 7 bases. The CDR3 contains 18 residues. Looked up from germline, CDR1 is SGHVS and CDR2 is FNYEAQ. The V gene lost 5 bases and the J gene lost 6 bases, with 26 bases spanning the gap.

This chain uses TRBV4-1 with TRBJ2-3; 9 nucleotides match TRBD2. The J segment lost 4 bases and the V segment lost 4 bases, leaving 21 bases of the junction unmatched. The CDR3 sequence is 20 residues long. Germline V gene lookup returns CDR1 MGHRA and CDR2 YSYEKL. CDR3 amino acids: CASSPGRGGGYRRGADTQYF. The DNA for the CDR3 is TGCGCCAGCAGCCCAGGGCGGGGGGGCGGGTATCGGCGCGGTGCAGATACGCAGTATTTT.

This sequence joins TRBV5-1 and TRBJ2-1; TRBD2 matches 10 bases. V lost 0 bases and J lost 14; bases outside the gene matches: 8. The germline V gene encodes CDR1 SGHRS and CDR2 YFSETQ. There are 14 residues in the CDR3. CDR3 DNA: TGCGCCAGCAGCTTGGATCAAGCGGGGGGGCGGGAGTTCTTC. Translation: CASSLDQAGGREFF.

This sequence joins TRBV2 and TRBJ2-7; 7 bases are a match to TRBD1. The CDR3 is 14 amino acids. The V gene end was trimmed by 7 bases and the J gene end by 2 bases; junction bases not matched to a gene: 8. The germline V gene encodes CDR1 SNHLY and CDR2 FYNNEI. CDR3 sequence reads: CASNWQGVTYEQYF. CDR3 coding DNA: TGTGCCAGCAATTGGCAGGGGGTGACCTACGAGCAGTACTTC.

Only a few counts were recorded for this clone. The genes are TRBV9 and TRBJ1-5; TRBD1 might be the D (5 bases). CDR3 length: 14 residues. V lost 3 bases and J lost 1, with 8 bases in between. The germline CDR1 and CDR2 sequences are SGDLS and YYNGEE. The CDR3 region is CASSATASNQPQHF. The CDR3 bases are TGTGCCAGCAGCGCGACAGCGAGCAATCAGCCCCAGCATTTT.

The rearrangement joins TRBV6-6 to TRBJ1-4; 7 bases line up with TRBD1. Germline assignment: CDR1 MNHNY and CDR2 SVGAGI (reference sequence). V gave up 5 bases and J gave up 6 bases; unmatched junction bases: 9. This CDR3 contains 15 residues. This CDR3 is CASSKDRVLDEKLFF. The CDR3 region has the DNA TGTGCCAGCAGTAAAGACAGGGTATTGGATGAAAAACTGTTTTTT.

This chain links TRBV15 with TRBJ2-5; 10 bases fit TRBD1. Germline CDR1 LNHNV, CDR2 YYDKDF (reference sequence). V lost 4 bases to trimming and J lost 1 base; unmatched junction nucleotides: 6. The CDR3 has 16 residues. CDR3 amino acids: CATSKLRTGGQETQYF. In DNA form, the CDR3 reads TGTGCCACCAGCAAGCTTAGGACAGGGGGCCAAGAGACCCAGTACTTC.

This clone was detected only a few times. The chain joins TRBV28 to TRBJ2-7, with 11 bases identical to TRBD2. This CDR3 contains 12 residues. Unmatched junction bases numbered 1, after V lost 7 bases and J lost 5 bases. CDR1 is MDHEN, CDR2 SYDVKM, per germline. CDR3 DNA sequence: TGTGCCAGCAATAGCGGGAGGGACGAGCAGTACTTC. This gives the protein CASNSGRDEQYF.

This sequence joins TRBV6-5 and TRBJ2-2, with D hard to call. The germline gives CDR1 MNHEY, CDR2 SVGAGI. The CDR3 is made up of 13 amino acids. V lost 2 bases to trimming and J lost 5 bases, with 6 bases between them. CDR3 region: CASSYVATGELFF. In DNA, the CDR3 is TGTGCCAGCAGTTACGTAGCAACCGGGGAGCTGTTTTTT.

This clone was seen only a few times. The rearrangement links TRBV7-2 to TRBJ1-3, with D uncertain. Deletions cut 2 bases from V and 0 bases from J, with 5 bases between. This CDR3 has 14 amino acids. CDR1 is SGHTA and CDR2 is FQGNSA in the germline V gene. The CDR3 DNA reads as TGTGCCAGCAGCTTAAAATACTCTGGAAACACCATATATTTT. As protein: CASSLKYSGNTIYF.

This sequence joins TRBV4-3 and TRBJ1-2; D is unclear. The length of the CDR3 is 15 residues. Looked up from germline, CDR1 is LGHNA and CDR2 is YSLEER. V was shortened by 2 bases and J by 1 base, with 11 bases between the two germline ends. The CDR3: CASSQLAEFNYGYTF. The CDR3 DNA sequence: TGCGCCAGCAGCCAACTGGCGGAGTTTAACTATGGCTACACCTTC.

The CDR3 bases are TGTGCCAGCAGCTCGCTCGGGAGGGGCACACACAATGAGCAGTTCTTC. It is translated as CASSSLGRGTHNEQFF. The J gene is TRBJ2-1, the V gene TRBV5-6, with 8 bases identical to TRBD2. The germline gives CDR1 SGHDT, CDR2 YYEEEE. The CDR3 covers 16 residues. The trim removed 3 bases at V and 5 bases at J, leaving 10 bases unmatched.

The rearrangement joins TRBV5-1 to TRBJ1-2; 8 positions match TRBD1. This CDR3 has 13 residues. The germline gives CDR1 SGHRS, CDR2 YFSETQ. V lost 1 base to trimming and J lost 7 bases; unmatched junction nucleotides: 3. The CDR3 protein is CASSLQGAFGYTF. CDR3 nucleotide sequence: TGCGCCAGCAGCTTGCAGGGGGCGTTTGGCTACACCTTC.

This clone was found a few times. This rearrangement joins TRBV9 to TRBJ1-2; D is uncertain. The germline CDR1 and CDR2 sequences are SGDLS and YYNGEE. The CDR3 is 14 residues long. V lost 3 bases to trimming and J lost 0 bases, with 9 bases between them. The CDR3 loop is CASSAHLANYGYTF. CDR3 nucleotide sequence: TGTGCCAGCAGCGCCCACCTAGCTAACTATGGCTACACCTTC.

J is TRBJ1-1 and V is TRBV6-5; D might be TRBD1 (5 bases). Trimming removed 6 bases at V and 1 base at J, with 9 bases between. Germline CDR1 is MNHEY and CDR2 is SVGAGI. The CDR3 covers 13 residues. The chain's CDR3 is CASSRRGNTEAFF. Written as DNA, the CDR3 is TGTGCCAGCAGCAGGAGGGGGAACACTGAAGCTTTCTTT.

V and J are TRBV7-8 and TRBJ1-5, with 10 bases that match TRBD1. CDR3 length equals 16 residues. V trimming: 1 base; J trimming: 7 bases; junction bases outside the gene matches: 7. Germline CDR1 SGHVS, CDR2 FQNEAQ. CDR3 sequence reads: CASSLVTGGPGQPQHF. CDR3 nucleotides: TGTGCCAGCAGCTTAGTGACAGGGGGCCCTGGCCAGCCCCAGCATTTT.

V usage is TRBV6-5 and J usage is TRBJ1-2; the match to TRBD1 covers 8 bases. Germline assignment: CDR1 MNHEY and CDR2 SVGAGI. V shed 2 bases and J 3 bases; nucleotides not matched to a gene: 2. The CDR3 consists of 14 residues. CDR3 nucleotide sequence: TGTGCCAGCAGTTACCAGACAGGGGACTATGGCTACACCTTC. This gives the protein CASSYQTGDYGYTF.

V is TRBV5-1 and J is TRBJ2-3; 8 bases fit TRBD2. J lost 0 bases, V lost 2 bases, and 2 bases had no gene match. Germline V gene lookup returns CDR1 SGHRS and CDR2 YFSETQ. This CDR3 is built from 15 residues. CDR3 sequence (DNA): TGCGCCAGCAGCTTTAGCGGGGCTAGCACAGATACGCAGTATTTT. Translating it yields CASSFSGASTDTQYF.

The chain recombines TRBV4-3 with TRBJ2-1; 16 nucleotides match TRBD2. Germline V gives CDR1 LGHNA, CDR2 YSLEER. The junction had 22 bases not matched to a gene; V was cut back by 6 bases and J by 5 bases. The CDR3 runs 22 residues. As DNA, the CDR3 is TGCGCCAGCAGTCACCAGATCAGACCCGGGACTAGCGGGAGGGCCCTCGACAATGAGCAGTTCTTC. Translated: CASSHQIRPGTSGRALDNEQFF.

The chain is built from TRBV10-2 and TRBJ2-7, with 8 nucleotides matching TRBD2. The CDR3 runs 14 residues. With 3 bases clipped from V and 0 bases from J, the junction kept 1 base outside the gene matches. Germline V CDR1 and CDR2: WSHSY, SAAADI. CDR3: CASSELAASYEQYF. Here the CDR3 DNA reads TGCGCCAGCAGTGAACTAGCGGCCTCCTACGAGCAGTACTTC.

The gene calls are TRBV7-2 and TRBJ2-1; no clear D gene. The germline CDR1 and CDR2 sequences are SGHTA and FQGNSA. V lost 4 bases and J 7 bases, leaving 14 bases between the germline ends. The CDR3 has 14 amino acids. As DNA, the CDR3 is TGTGCCAGCAGCTATGAGCGAGATACGAATGAGCAGTTCTTC. Its protein product is CASSYERDTNEQFF.

This chain uses TRBV18 with TRBJ1-5; weak D call: TRBD1 (5 bases). There are 16 residues in the CDR3. With 6 bases removed from V and 9 bases from J, the gap between germline ends came to 24 bases. In germline, CDR1 is KGHSH, CDR2 LQKENI. CDR3 DNA sequence: TGTGCCAGCTCCCCCGGAATTGGGGCCACCCTACGGCCCCAGCATTTT. Translated, it gives CASSPGIGATLRPQHF.

The chain recombines TRBV21-1 with TRBJ2-5; the table's TRBD1 call for D was not verified on the DNA. TRBV21-1 is listed as a pseudogene. There are 18 residues in the CDR3. CDR3 protein: CASSKAQVTGYGQETQYF. In DNA, the CDR3 is TGTGCCAGCAGCAAAGCTCAAGTAACAGGGTACGGCCAAGAGACCCAGTACTTC.